This paragraph reports one T cell receptor (beta chain). It lacks a known antigen. Base qualities are not recorded, but no much larger clone differs from it by a single base. This specimen comes from a study of cytomegalovirus exposure and HLA in healthy donors (dated by TCRdb to the late 2010s). Regarding the complete study: According to a later analysis, one platform produced both the 100 to 150 validation repertoires and the 666 repertoires of the first cohort. The aim of the study was to test whether cataloging public T cell receptors could identify signatures of past pathogen exposure. In addition to the first cohort of 666 subjects, a separate validation cohort of approximately 120 different subjects was used. To predict cytomegalovirus infection status, the study brought together high-throughput TCR immunosequencing, statistical association of individual TCRs with disease status, and machine learning. The investigation overall reported the following: It was suggested by the authors that the approach could potentially be generalized to other disease states and immunological phenotypes. Subsequent analysis determined that TCRs grouped into clusters in the first cohort also showed a tendency toward co-occurrence across the approximately 110 validation repertoires, and 90% to 95% of cluster scores exceeded 0. Three of the identified cytomegalovirus-associated TCR beta chains were confirmed in vitro to be specific for cytomegalovirus antigens. While some public TCRs were present in many individuals, most TCR sequences turned up only very rarely across donors. A later analysis lacked HLA typing for the validation cohort, so it scored co-occurrence in that cohort across all 110 or so repertoires. In the study, approximately 150 TCR beta chains were listed as associated with cytomegalovirus. Cytomegalovirus status was reported to be diagnosed by the classifier with high specificity and sensitivity in both the original and validation cohorts.

From the germline V gene (reference sequence), CDR1 is WNHNN and CDR2 is SYGVQD. From the cysteine through the phenylalanine, the CDR3 covers 15 amino acids. The CDR3 DNA has 45 bases and is translated from base 1. Deletion took 6 bases off V and 4 bases off J, with a span of 16 bases between the germline ends. Separate from the approximately 730-subject first cohort, the validation cohort of about 110 subjects was the group to which the donors belonged. The library came from the immunoSEQ multiplex PCR assay. On the study's bioinformatics: A statistical classification framework was built to diagnose cytomegalovirus status from the catalog of TCR beta chain sequences. Here the immuneACCESS table is served through TCRdb, limited to in-frame sequences with V and J called. Missing clones are a known gap in these copies; in checked studies unresolved V genes cover under half, and the rest lacks a known reason. Clonal size and the V and J genes are those of that table, whereas D and trimming came from the DNA. The table for this sample lists some 100,000 clones; 75% to 90% of them were counted only once. About 4.1% of the sample is taken by the ten largest.

This receptor was identified in a man between 18 and 35 years old in good health and CMV-seropositive. The sample taken for sequencing was PBMCs. Here the chain combines TRBV10-1 and TRBJ1-3, with the identity of the D gene unclear. The CDR3 here reads CASRRSEITGNTIYF. The DNA sequence is TGCGCCAGCAGGAGGTCGGAGATTACCGGAAACACCATATATTTT.